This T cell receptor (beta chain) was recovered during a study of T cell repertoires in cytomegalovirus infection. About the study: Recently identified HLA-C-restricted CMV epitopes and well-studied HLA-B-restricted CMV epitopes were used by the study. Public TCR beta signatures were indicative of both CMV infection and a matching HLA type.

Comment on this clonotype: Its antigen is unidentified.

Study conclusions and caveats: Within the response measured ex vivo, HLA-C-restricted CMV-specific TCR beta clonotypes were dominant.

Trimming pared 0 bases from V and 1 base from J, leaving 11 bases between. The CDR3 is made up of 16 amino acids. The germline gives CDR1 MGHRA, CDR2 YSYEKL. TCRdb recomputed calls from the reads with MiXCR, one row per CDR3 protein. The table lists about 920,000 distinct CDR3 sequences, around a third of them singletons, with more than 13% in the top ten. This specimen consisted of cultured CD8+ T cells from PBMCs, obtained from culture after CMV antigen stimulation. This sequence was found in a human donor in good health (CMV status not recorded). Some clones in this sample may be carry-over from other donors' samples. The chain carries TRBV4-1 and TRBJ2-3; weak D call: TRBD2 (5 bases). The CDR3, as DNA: TGCGCCAGCAGCCAAGACATGACTATTGGCACAGATACGCAGTATTTT. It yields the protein CASSQDMTIGTDTQYF.